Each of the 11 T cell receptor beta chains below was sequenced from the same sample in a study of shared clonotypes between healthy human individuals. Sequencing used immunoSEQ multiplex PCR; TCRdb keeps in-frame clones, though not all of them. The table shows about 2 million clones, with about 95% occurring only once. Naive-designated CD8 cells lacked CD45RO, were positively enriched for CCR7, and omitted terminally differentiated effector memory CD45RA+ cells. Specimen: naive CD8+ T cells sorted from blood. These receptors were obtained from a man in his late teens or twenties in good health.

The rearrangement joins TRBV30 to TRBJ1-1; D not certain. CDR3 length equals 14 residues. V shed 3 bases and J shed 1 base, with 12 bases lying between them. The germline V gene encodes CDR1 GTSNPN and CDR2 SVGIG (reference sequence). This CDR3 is CAWRPSWGNTEAFF. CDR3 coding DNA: TGTGCCTGGAGACCGTCGTGGGGGAACACTGAAGCTTTCTTT. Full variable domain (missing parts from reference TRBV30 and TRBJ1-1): SQTIHQWPATLVQPVGSPLSLECTVEGTSNPNLYWYRQAAGRGLQLLFYSVGIGQISSEVPQNLSASRPQDRQFILSSKKLLLSDSGFYLCAWRPSWGNTEAFFGQGTRLTVV.

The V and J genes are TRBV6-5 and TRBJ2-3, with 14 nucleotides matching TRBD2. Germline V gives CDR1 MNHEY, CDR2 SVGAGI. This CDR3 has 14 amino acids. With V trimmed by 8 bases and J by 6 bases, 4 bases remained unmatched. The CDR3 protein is CASGGLAGVDTQYF. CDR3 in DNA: TGTGCCAGCGGGGGACTAGCGGGAGTGGATACGCAGTATTTT.

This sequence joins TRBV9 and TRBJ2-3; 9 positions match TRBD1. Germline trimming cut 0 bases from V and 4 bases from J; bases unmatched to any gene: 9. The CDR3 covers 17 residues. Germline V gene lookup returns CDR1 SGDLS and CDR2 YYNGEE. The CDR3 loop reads CASSVGLGTGQADTQYF. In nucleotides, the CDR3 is TGTGCCAGCAGCGTAGGTTTAGGGACAGGGCAGGCAGATACGCAGTATTTT.

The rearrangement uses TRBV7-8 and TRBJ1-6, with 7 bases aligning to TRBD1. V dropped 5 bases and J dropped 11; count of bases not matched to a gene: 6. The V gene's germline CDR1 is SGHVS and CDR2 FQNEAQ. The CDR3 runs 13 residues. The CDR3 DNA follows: TGTGCCAGCAGCATCGAGGGGGCACCACCCCTCCACTTT. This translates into CASSIEGAPPLHF.

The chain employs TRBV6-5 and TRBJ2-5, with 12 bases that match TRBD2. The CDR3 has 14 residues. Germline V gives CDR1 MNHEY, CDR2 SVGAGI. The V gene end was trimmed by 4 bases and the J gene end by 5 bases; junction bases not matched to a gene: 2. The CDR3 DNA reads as TGTGCCAGCAGTTCTGGGACTAGCGGGGAGACCCAGTACTTC. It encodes CASSSGTSGETQYF.

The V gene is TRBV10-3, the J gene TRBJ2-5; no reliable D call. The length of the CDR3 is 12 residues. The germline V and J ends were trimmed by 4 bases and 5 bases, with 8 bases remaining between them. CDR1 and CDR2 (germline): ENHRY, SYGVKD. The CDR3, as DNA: TGTGCCATCAGTGGTCCCGGGGAGACCCAGTACTTC. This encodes CAISGPGETQYF.

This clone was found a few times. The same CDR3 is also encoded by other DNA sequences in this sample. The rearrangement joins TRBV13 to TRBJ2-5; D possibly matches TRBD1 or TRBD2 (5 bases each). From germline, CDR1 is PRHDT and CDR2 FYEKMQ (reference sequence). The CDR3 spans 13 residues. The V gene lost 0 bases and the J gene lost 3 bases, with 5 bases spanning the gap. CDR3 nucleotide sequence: TGTGCCAGCAGCTTAGGGGGGGAAGAGACCCAGTACTTC. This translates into CASSLGGEETQYF.

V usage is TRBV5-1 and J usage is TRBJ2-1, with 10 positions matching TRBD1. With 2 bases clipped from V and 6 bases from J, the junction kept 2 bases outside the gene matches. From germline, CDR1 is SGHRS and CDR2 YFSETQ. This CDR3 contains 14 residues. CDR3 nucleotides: TGCGCCAGCAGCTTATGGACAGGGGGCAATGAGCAGTTCTTC. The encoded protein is CASSLWTGGNEQFF.

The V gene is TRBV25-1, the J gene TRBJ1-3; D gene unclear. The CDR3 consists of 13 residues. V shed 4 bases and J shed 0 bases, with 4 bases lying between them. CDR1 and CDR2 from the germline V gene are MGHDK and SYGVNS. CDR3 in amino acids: CASSGPSGNTIYF. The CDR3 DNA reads TGTGCCAGCAGTGGACCCTCTGGAAACACCATATATTTT. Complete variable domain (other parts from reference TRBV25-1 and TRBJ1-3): EADIYQTPRYLVIGTGKKITLECSQTMGHDKMYWYQQDPGMELHLIHYSYGVNSTEKGDLSSESTVSRIRTEHFPLTLESARPSHTSQYLCASSGPSGNTIYFGEGSWLTVV.

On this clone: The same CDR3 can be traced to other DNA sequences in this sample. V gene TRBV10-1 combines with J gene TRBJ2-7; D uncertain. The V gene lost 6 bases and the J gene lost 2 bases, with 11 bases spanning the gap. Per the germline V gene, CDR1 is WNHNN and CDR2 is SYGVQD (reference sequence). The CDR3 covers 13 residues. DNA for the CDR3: TGCGCCAGCAGCCCTGGGCCGGCCTACGAGCAGTACTTC. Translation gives CASSPGPAYEQYF.

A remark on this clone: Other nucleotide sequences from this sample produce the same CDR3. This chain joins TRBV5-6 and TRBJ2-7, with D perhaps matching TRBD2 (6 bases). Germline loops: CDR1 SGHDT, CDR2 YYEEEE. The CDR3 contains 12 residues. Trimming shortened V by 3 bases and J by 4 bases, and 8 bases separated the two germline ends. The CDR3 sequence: CASSWGGYEQYF. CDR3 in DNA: TGTGCCAGCAGCTGGGGAGGTTACGAGCAGTACTTC.